This T cell receptor (beta chain) stems from a study of Ad26.COV2.S vaccination and SARS-CoV-2 variants. At the level of the study: Ad26.COV2.S given intramuscularly, once or twice 56 days apart.

The table came from immunoSEQ multiplex PCR; TCRdb's copy has only in-frame clones and leaves some out. The data contain 350,000 to 500,000 clones, roughly 89% of them singletons. The treatment here: 15 to 20 received Ad26.COV2.S at low or high dose, single or two shots; 5 received placebo; per-sample allocation not given. Sampling took place 63 days after the first vaccine or placebo injection. CDR1 is MGHRA and CDR2 is YSYEKL in the germline V gene. This CDR3 has 16 amino acids. Trimming took 0 bases from V and 3 from J; bases not matched to a gene: 5. This specimen was peripheral blood, taken in a trial of Ad26.COV2.S vaccine versus placebo. The chain combines TRBV4-1 with TRBJ2-1; 7 bases map to TRBD2. This receptor was taken from a person between 18 and 65 years old who received the Ad26.COV2.S COVID-19 vaccine or a placebo. The CDR3 DNA follows: TGCGCCAGCAGCCAAGAACCAACGGGAGGCTACAATGAGCAGTTCTTC. The encoded protein is CASSQEPTGGYNEQFF.